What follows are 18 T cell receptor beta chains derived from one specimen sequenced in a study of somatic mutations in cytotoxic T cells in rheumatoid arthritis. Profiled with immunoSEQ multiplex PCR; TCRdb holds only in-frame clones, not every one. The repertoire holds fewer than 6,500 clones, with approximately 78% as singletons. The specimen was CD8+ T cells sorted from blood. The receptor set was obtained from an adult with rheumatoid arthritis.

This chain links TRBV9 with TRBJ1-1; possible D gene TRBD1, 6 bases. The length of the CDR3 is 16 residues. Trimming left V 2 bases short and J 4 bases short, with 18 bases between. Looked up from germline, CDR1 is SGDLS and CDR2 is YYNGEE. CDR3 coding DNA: TGTGCCAGCAGCGTGGTTATAAGGGGGGCGGGCACTGAAGCTTTCTTT. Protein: CASSVVIRGAGTEAFF.

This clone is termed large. The DNA for the CDR3 is TGTGCCAGCAGGACCTATTTAACAGACGGAAGTAACTATGGCTACACCTTC. Encoded protein: CASRTYLTDGSNYGYTF. The chain combines TRBV28 with TRBJ1-2; D ambiguous. The length of the CDR3 is 17 residues. V was trimmed by 6 bases and J by 1 base, leaving 21 bases between them. Per the germline V gene, CDR1 is MDHEN and CDR2 is SYDVKM.

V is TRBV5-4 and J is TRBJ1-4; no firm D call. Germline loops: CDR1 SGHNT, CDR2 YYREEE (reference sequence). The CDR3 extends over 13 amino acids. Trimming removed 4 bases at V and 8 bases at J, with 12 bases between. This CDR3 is CASSPADGEKLFF. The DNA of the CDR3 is TGTGCCAGCAGCCCTGCGGACGGCGAAAAACTGTTTTTT.

The CDR3 protein is CASGQLNTEAFF. In DNA, the CDR3 is TGTGCCAGCGGTCAATTGAACACTGAAGCTTTCTTT. The rearrangement joins TRBV27 to TRBJ1-1; no firm D call. The ends were cut back, 8 bases at V and 0 bases at J, with 7 bases in the middle. The CDR3 totals 12 residues. Germline V gives CDR1 MNHEY, CDR2 SMNVEV (reference sequence).

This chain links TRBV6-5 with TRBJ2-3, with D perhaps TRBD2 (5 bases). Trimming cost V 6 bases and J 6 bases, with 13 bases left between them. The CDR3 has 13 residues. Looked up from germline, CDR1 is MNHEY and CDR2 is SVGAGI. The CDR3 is CASSGLPGDTQYF. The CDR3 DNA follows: TGTGCCAGCAGCGGACTGCCCGGGGATACGCAGTATTTT.

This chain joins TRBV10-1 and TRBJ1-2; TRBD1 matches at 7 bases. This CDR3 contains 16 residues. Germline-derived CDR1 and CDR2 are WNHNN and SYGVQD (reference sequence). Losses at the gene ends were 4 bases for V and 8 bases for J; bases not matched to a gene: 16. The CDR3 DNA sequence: TGCGCCAGCAGTGGGGACAGAGAAAGGGGGATGATCGGCTACACCTTC. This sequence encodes CASSGDRERGMIGYTF.

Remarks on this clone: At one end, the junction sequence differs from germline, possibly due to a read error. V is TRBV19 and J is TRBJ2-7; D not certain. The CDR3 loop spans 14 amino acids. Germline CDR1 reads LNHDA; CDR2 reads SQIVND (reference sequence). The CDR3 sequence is CVSSIGLFSYEQYF. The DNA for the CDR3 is TGTGTCAGTAGTATTGGCTTATTCTCCTACGAGCAGTACTTC.

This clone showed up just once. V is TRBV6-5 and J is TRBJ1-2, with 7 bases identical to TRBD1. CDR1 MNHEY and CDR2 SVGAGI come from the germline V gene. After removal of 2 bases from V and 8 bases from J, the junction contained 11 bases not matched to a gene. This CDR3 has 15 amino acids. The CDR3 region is CASSYTLTGVDGYTF. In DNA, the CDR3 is TGTGCCAGCAGTTACACCCTAACAGGGGTGGACGGCTACACCTTC.

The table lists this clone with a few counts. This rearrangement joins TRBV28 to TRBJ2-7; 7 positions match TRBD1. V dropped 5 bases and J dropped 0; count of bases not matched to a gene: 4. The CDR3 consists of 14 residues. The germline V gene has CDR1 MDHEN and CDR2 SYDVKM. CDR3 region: CASSATGSSYEQYF. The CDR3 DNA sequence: TGTGCCAGCAGTGCGACAGGGAGCTCCTACGAGCAGTACTTC.

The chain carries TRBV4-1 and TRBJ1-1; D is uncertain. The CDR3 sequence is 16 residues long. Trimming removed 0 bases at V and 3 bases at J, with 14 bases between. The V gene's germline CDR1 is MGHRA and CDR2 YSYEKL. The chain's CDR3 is CASSQDARVLDTEAFF. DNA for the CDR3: TGCGCCAGCAGCCAAGATGCGAGGGTGCTGGACACTGAAGCTTTCTTT.

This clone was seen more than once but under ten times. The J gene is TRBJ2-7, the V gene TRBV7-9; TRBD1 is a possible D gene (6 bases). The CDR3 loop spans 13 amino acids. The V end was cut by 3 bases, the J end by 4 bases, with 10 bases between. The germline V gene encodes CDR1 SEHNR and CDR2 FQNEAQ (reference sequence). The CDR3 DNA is TGTGCCAGCAGCTTTGGACAGAGGTACGAGCAGTACTTC. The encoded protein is CASSFGQRYEQYF.

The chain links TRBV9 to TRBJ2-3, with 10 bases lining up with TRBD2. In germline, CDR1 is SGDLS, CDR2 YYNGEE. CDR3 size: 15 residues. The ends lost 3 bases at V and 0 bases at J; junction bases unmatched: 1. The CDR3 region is CASSELAGSTDTQYF. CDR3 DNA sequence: TGTGCCAGCAGCGAACTAGCGGGGAGCACAGATACGCAGTATTTT. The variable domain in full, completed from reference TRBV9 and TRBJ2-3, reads DSGVTQTPKHLITATGQRVTLRCSPRSGDLSVYWYQQSLDQGLQFLIQYYNGEERAKGNILERFSAQQFPDLHSELNLSSLELGDSALYFCASSELAGSTDTQYFGPGTRLTVL.

CDR3 nucleotides: TGCGCCAGCAGCAATGGAGTACTGGGCAATGAGCAGTTCTTC. It encodes CASSNGVLGNEQFF. The chain couples TRBV5-1 to TRBJ2-1; D ambiguous. This CDR3 has 14 residues. Germline CDR1 is SGHRS and CDR2 is YFSETQ. Trimming removed 4 bases at V and 6 bases at J, with 14 bases between.

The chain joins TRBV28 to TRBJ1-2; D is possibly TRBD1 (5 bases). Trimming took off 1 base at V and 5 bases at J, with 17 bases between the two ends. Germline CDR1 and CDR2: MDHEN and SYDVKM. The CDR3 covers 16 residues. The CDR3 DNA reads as TGTGCCAGCAGTTTATCTGTCCTCGGGGGTCCATATGGCTACACCTTC. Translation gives CASSLSVLGGPYGYTF.

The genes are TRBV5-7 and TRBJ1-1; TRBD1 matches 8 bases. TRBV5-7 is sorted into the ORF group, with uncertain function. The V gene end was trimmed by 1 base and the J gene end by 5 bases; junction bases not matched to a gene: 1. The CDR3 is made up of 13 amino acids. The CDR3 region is CASSLRTGTEAFF. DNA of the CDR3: TGTGCCAGCAGCTTGAGGACAGGGACTGAAGCTTTCTTT.

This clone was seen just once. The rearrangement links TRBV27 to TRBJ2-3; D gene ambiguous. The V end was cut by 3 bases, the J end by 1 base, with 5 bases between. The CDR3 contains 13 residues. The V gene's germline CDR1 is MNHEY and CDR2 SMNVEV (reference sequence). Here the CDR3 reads CASSFLGTDTQYF. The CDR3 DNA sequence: TGTGCCAGCAGTTTTCTGGGCACAGATACGCAGTATTTT.

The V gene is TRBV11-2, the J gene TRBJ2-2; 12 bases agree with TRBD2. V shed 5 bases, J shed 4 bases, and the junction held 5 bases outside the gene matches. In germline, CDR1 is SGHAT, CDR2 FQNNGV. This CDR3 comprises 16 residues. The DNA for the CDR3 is TGTGCCAGCAGCCAAGGACTAGCGGGACTCACCGGGGAGCTGTTTTTT. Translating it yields CASSQGLAGLTGELFF.

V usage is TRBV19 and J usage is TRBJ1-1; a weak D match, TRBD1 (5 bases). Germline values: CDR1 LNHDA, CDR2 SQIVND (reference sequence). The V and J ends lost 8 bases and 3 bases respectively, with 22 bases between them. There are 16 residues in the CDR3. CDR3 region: CASQYDGAGGDTEAFF. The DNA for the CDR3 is TGTGCCAGTCAATATGACGGGGCCGGAGGGGACACTGAAGCTTTCTTT.